This T cell receptor (beta chain) appears in the sequencing data of a study of regulatory T cells in long-lasting Graves disease. Study-level information: Over 5 years of antithyroid drugs with positive TSH receptor antibodies was taken to mean persistent Graves' disease. Overall study results and limits: Under persistent disease, TRBV28, TRBJ1-2 and TRBJ2-5 were used preferentially. Persistent Graves' patients possessed reduced TCR diversity relative to recently diagnosed ones. Relative to new patients (approximately 960), persistent patients exhibited greater sharing of public clonotypes (over 2,500).

Time point of the sample: persistent/refractory GD, antithyroid drugs over 5 years with positive TRAb. RNA from PBMCs was the source of the TCR library. The CDR3 is 12 residues long. Germline CDR1 MDHEN, CDR2 SYDVKM. With 3 bases removed from V and 4 bases from J, the gap between germline ends came to 7 bases. This clonotype occurred many times. Its antigen remains unknown. According to the study, TCR beta libraries were built with iRepertoire HTBI primers and CDR3-region Arm-PCR. MiXCR, run by TCRdb on the multiplex PCR reads, gives a single entry per CDR3 protein. The table has 310,000 or so distinct CDR3 sequences, around 20% seen once.

The source was peripheral blood mononuclear cells (PBMCs), collected when the disease was refractory, from a patient treated with antithyroid drugs. The sequence was collected from a female donor with Graves disease. The chain recombines TRBV28 with TRBJ2-7; D ambiguous. The CDR3 spells CASSFSPYEQYF. The CDR3 coding sequence is TGTGCCAGCAGTTTCTCCCCGTACGAGCAGTACTTC.